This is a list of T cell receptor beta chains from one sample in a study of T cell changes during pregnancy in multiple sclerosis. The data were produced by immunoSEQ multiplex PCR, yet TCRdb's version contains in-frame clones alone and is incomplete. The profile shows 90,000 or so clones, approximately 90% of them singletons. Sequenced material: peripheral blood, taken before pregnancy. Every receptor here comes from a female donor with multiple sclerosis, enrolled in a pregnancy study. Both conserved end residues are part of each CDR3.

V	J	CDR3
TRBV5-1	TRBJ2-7	CASSYSTGSKEQYF
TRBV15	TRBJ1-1	CATSSKGDRGRAEAFF
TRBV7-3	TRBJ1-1	CASSLSGGTEAFF
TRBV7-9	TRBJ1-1	CASSQTGIKNTEAFF
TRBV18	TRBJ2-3	CASSPRASGATDTQYF
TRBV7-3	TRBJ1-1	CASSLTLSTEAFF
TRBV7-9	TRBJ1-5	CASSLAGRGSQPQHF
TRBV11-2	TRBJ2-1	CASSLEASGAPRNEQFF
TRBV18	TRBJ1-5	CASSPSRTGGNQPQHF
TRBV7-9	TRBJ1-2	CASSSQANYGYTF
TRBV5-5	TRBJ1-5	CASSLATGVQPQHF
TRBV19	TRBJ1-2	CASRIGQGGSGYTF
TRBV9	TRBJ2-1	CASKWSGGLLYNEQFF
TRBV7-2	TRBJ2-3	CASSLAAGGNTDTQYF
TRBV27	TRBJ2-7	CASSLGGKPYEQYF
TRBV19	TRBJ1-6	CASRDRGYNSPLHF
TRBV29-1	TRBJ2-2	CSVVGLSGELFF
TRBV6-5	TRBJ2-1	CASSPYSGVQFF
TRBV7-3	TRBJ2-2	CASSPHTGELFF
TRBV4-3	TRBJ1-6	CASSPGQGIPPLHF
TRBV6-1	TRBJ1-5	CASSETYSNQPQHF
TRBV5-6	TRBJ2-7	CASSFLGQGAYEQYF